One and the same sample provided the 10 T cell receptor beta chains below, sequenced in a study of cytomegalovirus exposure and HLA in healthy donors. The PCR had 60 Vbeta and 13 Jbeta primers. Generated by immunoSEQ multiplex PCR, the TCRdb table keeps only in-frame clones and is missing some. The repertoire has about 130,000 clones, 83% of them found once; the top ten carry approximately 3.8%. Sequences were obtained from PBMCs. The source is a woman aged 40 to 50 in good health and CMV-seropositive.

V and J are TRBV29-1 and TRBJ2-7, with 10 bases matching TRBD1. Per germline, CDR1 SQVTM and CDR2 ANQGSEA. Trimming at V came to 6 bases and at J to 2 bases, leaving 7 bases not matched to a gene. The CDR3 has 14 amino acids. CDR3 residues: CSVNPGQGTYEQYF. CDR3 nucleotides: TGCAGCGTCAACCCGGGACAGGGGACCTACGAGCAGTACTTC.

The chain joins TRBV6-7 to TRBJ2-3, with 7 bases fitting TRBD1. TRBV6-7 is marked as an open reading frame, function uncertain. The CDR3 runs 14 residues. The J segment lost 4 bases and the V segment lost 8 bases, leaving 9 bases of the junction unmatched. The CDR3 DNA sequence: TGTGCCAGCGTGACAGGGTTTGAGGCAGATACGCAGTATTTT. It is translated as CASVTGFEADTQYF.

The rearrangement links TRBV7-2 to TRBJ2-7; 9 nucleotides agree with TRBD2. With 7 bases clipped from V and 2 bases from J, the junction kept 9 bases outside the gene matches. Germline loops: CDR1 SGHTA, CDR2 FQGNSA. The CDR3 length is 15 residues. This chain's CDR3 is CASTRAGGSPYEQYF. The DNA of the CDR3 is TGTGCCAGCACGCGAGCGGGAGGCTCCCCCTACGAGCAGTACTTC.

This chain joins TRBV5-1 and TRBJ2-6, with D possibly being TRBD2 (6 bases). The V gene lost 4 bases and the J gene lost 3 bases, with 23 bases spanning the gap. The CDR3 has 19 residues. Germline V gene sequence: CDR1 SGHRS, CDR2 YFSETQ. CDR3 protein: CASSPHALAAGGGANVLTF. The CDR3 DNA sequence: TGCGCCAGCAGCCCCCATGCGTTAGCGGCCGGAGGTGGGGCCAACGTCCTGACTTTC.

The rearrangement joins TRBV27 to TRBJ1-1, with a possible D match to TRBD1 (6 bases). The V gene lost 2 bases and the J gene lost 1 base, with 11 bases spanning the gap. Germline V lookup: CDR1 MNHEY, CDR2 SMNVEV (reference sequence). This CDR3 is built from 15 residues. Here the CDR3 reads CASSLGTGQNTEAFF. CDR3 DNA: TGTGCCAGCAGTTTAGGGACGGGACAGAACACTGAAGCTTTCTTT.

The sample holds one count of this clone. The V call is TRBV19, the J call TRBJ2-6; 13 bases fit TRBD2. The CDR3 length is 17 residues. Germline CDR1 is LNHDA and CDR2 is SQIVND (reference sequence). With 7 bases clipped from V and 3 bases from J, the junction kept 6 bases outside the gene matches. Written as DNA, the CDR3 is TGTGCCAGTATTCGGACTAGCGGGAGCAGTGGGGCCAACGTCCTGACTTTC. Protein sequence: CASIRTSGSSGANVLTF.

This clone was seen a single time. The chain is built from TRBV2 and TRBJ2-3; 9 positions agree with TRBD2. The CDR3 has 16 residues. With V trimmed by 7 bases and J by 3 bases, 11 bases remained unmatched. From germline, CDR1 is SNHLY and CDR2 FYNNEI. The CDR3 DNA reads as TGTGCCAGCAAGGGCGCTTCCGGACTAGCGACAGATACGCAGTATTTT. Translating it yields CASKGASGLATDTQYF.

The chain links TRBV6-1 to TRBJ1-5; 7 bases map to TRBD1. The CDR3 length is 17 residues. Per germline, CDR1 MNHNS and CDR2 SASEGT. V trimming: 2 bases; J trimming: 6 bases; junction bases outside the gene matches: 13. The CDR3 loop reads CASSEMGNRGFAQPQHF. CDR3 coding DNA: TGTGCCAGCAGTGAAATGGGGAACAGGGGATTTGCTCAGCCCCAGCATTTT.

V gene TRBV10-2 combines with J gene TRBJ2-5; 7 positions agree with TRBD1. The V and J ends lost 6 bases and 1 base, in that order; junction bases with no gene match: 5. This CDR3 spans 14 amino acids. Per germline, CDR1 WSHSY and CDR2 SAAADI. CDR3 region: CASRKQGLQETQYF. The CDR3 DNA reads TGCGCCAGCAGAAAACAGGGGCTCCAAGAGACCCAGTACTTC.

The J gene is TRBJ2-6, the V gene TRBV4-1; D is unresolved. Germline CDR1 MGHRA, CDR2 YSYEKL. V shed 1 base and J shed 5 bases, with 12 bases lying between them. CDR3 length: 16 amino acids. The CDR3 nucleotides are TGCGCCAGCAGCCAAGGGAGTTTACTCCGGGCCAACGTCCTGACTTTC. Translation gives CASSQGSLLRANVLTF.